This T cell receptor beta chain originates from a study of cytomegalovirus exposure and HLA in healthy donors. Study-wide results and limits: The likely origin of a cluster of highly shared sequence variants was a sequencing artifact. A later analysis linked a missense variant in DCLRE1C to the trimming of TCR beta V and J genes.

With regard to this clone: The antigen is not known.

Trimming at V came to 2 bases and at J to 0 bases, leaving 7 bases not matched to a gene. This CDR3 is built from 16 residues. Germline CDR1 SGHKS, CDR2 YYEKEE (reference sequence). Though nominally healthy at sampling, donors likely had unrecorded immune exposures. Both 60 Vbeta primers and 13 Jbeta primers went into the PCR. Clones were read by immunoSEQ multiplex PCR, and TCRdb kept only the in-frame ones, dropping some. Seen here are 150,000 to 200,000 clones, 75% observed once, and the top ten hold almost 3%. Sequenced sample: PBMCs. The TCR sequence derives from a woman in her 50s in good health and CMV-seropositive. The chain has TRBV5-5 and TRBJ1-1; 7 nucleotides align to TRBD1. The CDR3 here is CASSLLRDSLNTEAFF. The CDR3 bases are TGTGCCAGCAGCTTACTCCGGGACAGCCTGAACACTGAAGCTTTCTTT.